The present T cell receptor beta chain was sequenced within a study of blood T cell repertoires in COVID-19. For the study at large: The samples span acute and convalescent COVID-19 from the United States, Italy and Spain. Sources were T cells, B-cell-depleted T cells, or PBMCs; the material itself was cDNA or gDNA.

Per the authors' pipeline: The assay estimated nucleated cells by amplifying reference gene primers. The table came from immunoSEQ multiplex PCR; TCRdb's copy has only in-frame clones and leaves some out. V and J calls and clone size are copied from that table; D and trimming were computed from the DNA. This table holds 160,000 or so clones, around 83% found once. Germline CDR1 is SGDLS and CDR2 is YYNGEE. The CDR3 runs 14 residues. The V end was cut by 3 bases, the J end by 8 bases, with 14 bases between. The material sequenced was peripheral blood. The receptor was derived from a human donor in a cohort sampled during active COVID-19. The J gene is TRBJ1-4, the V gene TRBV9; D call uncertain. CDR3 protein: CASSAATNGEKLFF. The CDR3, as DNA: TGTGCCAGCAGCGCGGCGACCAACGGGGAAAAACTGTTTTTT.